This TCR beta chain is from a study of T cells in Graves' hyperthyroidism and ophthalmopathy. The length of the CDR3 is 14 residues. V lost 7 bases, J lost 6 bases, and 19 bases lay in between. Germline CDR1 and CDR2: MNHNS and SASEGT. A few counts support this clonotype. Its antigen is not identified. Study results and caveats: Most thyroid clonotypes expanded above 0.001 appeared in blood too.

Thyroid ultrasound and orbital computed tomography, with clinical symptoms and serum thyroxine and TRAb, informed diagnoses. From RNA transcripts, TCR beta CDR3 regions were amplified. First-round RT-PCR with HTBI primers amplified the TCR CDR3 region. TCRdb fed the multiplex PCR reads into MiXCR, producing one record per CDR3 protein. This table holds over 400,000 distinct CDR3 sequences, around a fifth found once. The chain uses TRBV6-1 and TRBJ2-7, with D maybe TRBD2 (6 bases). The origin of this receptor is a woman aged 70 to 79 with Graves' ophthalmopathy. The sample was blood. In DNA, the CDR3 is TGTGCCAGCACCAAGAGTGTGATGGGAGGCGAGCAGTACTTC. Amino acids: CASTKSVMGGEQYF.